The clone carrying this T cell receptor (beta chain) was counted only a few times. This entry belongs to a study of beta chain features in type 1 diabetes. Germline V gene lookup returns CDR1 SNHLY and CDR2 FYNNEI. The CDR3 has 14 residues. V was clipped by 8 bases and J by 6 bases; unmatched bases: 7. Heparinised blood was drawn once per donor, averaging roughly 120 mL. The investigators reverse transcribed all of the isolated RNA, so they sequenced expressed TCRB transcripts. Using immunoSEQ multiplex PCR, the repertoire was profiled, and TCRdb retains in-frame clones only, with some absent. The repertoire has around 290,000 clones, about 7.8% of them found once; the top ten carry roughly 1%.

Input material: central memory CD4+ T cells from blood. The sequence was collected from a woman aged 18-29 years in good health. V usage is TRBV2 and J usage is TRBJ2-4, with 10 bases aligning to TRBD2. The CDR3, as DNA: TGTGCCAGCGGCGATCTAGCGGGAGTAAACATTCAGTACTTC. Amino acids: CASGDLAGVNIQYF.